A single T cell receptor beta chain is shown here with its context. This clonotype was picked up a small number of times. The antigen it recognizes is unknown. Per-base qualities were not stored, and no clone one base away is much larger. CDR1 and CDR2, per the germline V gene, are SGDLS and YYNGEE. Reading from cysteine to phenylalanine, the CDR3 counts 13 amino acids. Of the read, only the CDR3 DNA is kept; its 39 bases are in frame from base 1. Trimming takes 0 bases from V and 6 bases from J, and the germline ends sit 6 bases apart. The sample is drawn from a study of T cell repertoires in cytomegalovirus infection (dated by TCRdb to between 2017 and 2020). At the level of the whole study: Donor HLA type was relevant to the analysis, because carriage of CMV infection together with the matching HLA type was indicated by public TCR beta signatures. Here is what the overall study found, with its caveats: In both this cohort and an independent cohort of some 350 donors, the cumulative frequency of public TCR beta family members distinguished carriers of CMV infection plus the relevant HLA type. The ex vivo response was dominated by HLA-C-restricted CMV-specific TCR beta clonotypes, which also provided the single most frequent clonotype in two of eight donors.

TCRdb shows the sequencer as Illumina HiSeq 1500. TCRdb reran the public reads through fastp at Q25 and MiXCR, keeping productive beta chains. Each record represents a unique CDR3 protein, reported with the most common genes and DNA among its rows. The sample profile shows roughly 240,000 distinct CDR3 sequences; 6% to 8% of them were found once. The ten largest account for about 6.5% of the sample. Material: PBMCs. The rearrangement combines TRBV9 with TRBJ2-2, with the D segment identity uncertain. This receptor was identified in a human donor in good health (CMV status not recorded). Some clones in this sample may be carry-over from other donors' samples. The CDR3 region has the sequence CASSVENPGELFF. The nucleotides are TGTGCCAGCAGCGTAGAGAATCCCGGGGAGCTGTTTTTT.